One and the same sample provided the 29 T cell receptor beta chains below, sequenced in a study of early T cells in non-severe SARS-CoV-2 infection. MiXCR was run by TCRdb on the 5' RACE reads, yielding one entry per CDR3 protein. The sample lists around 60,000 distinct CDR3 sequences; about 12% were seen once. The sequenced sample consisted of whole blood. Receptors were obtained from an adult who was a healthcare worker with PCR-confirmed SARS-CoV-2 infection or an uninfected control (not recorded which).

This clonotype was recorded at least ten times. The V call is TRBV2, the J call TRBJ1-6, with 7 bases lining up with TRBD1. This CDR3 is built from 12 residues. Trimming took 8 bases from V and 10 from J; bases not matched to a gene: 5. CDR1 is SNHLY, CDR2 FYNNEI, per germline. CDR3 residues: CASRQGHSPLHF. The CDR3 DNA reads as TGTGCCAGCCGACAGGGACACTCACCCCTCCACTTT.

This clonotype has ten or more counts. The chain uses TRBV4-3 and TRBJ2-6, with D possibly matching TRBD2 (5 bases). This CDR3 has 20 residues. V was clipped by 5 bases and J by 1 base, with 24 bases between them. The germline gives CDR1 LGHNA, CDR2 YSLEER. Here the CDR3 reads CASSKVGDFFGTSGANVLTF. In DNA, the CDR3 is TGCGCCAGCAGCAAAGTCGGGGATTTTTTTGGCACTTCTGGGGCCAACGTCCTGACTTTC.

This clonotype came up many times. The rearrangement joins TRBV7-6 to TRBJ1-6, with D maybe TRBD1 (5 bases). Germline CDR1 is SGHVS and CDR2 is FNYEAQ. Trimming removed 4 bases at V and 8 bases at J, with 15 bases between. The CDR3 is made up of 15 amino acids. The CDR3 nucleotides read TGTGCCAGCAGCTCGTCTGTCGGGGGTGATTCACCCCTCCACTTT. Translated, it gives CASSSSVGGDSPLHF.

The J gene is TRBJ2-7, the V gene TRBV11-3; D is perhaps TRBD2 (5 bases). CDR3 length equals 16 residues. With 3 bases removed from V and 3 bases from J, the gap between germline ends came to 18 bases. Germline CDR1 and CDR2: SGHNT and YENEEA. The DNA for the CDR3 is TGTGCCAGCAGCTTGGGGAAGGACTCCCCCGTCTACGAGCAGTACTTC. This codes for CASSLGKDSPVYEQYF.

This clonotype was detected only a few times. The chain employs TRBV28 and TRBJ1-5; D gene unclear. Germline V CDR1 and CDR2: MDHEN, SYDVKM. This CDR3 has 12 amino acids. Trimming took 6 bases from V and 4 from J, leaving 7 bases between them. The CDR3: CASRSPNQPQHF. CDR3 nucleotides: TGTGCCAGCAGAAGTCCGAATCAGCCCCAGCATTTT.

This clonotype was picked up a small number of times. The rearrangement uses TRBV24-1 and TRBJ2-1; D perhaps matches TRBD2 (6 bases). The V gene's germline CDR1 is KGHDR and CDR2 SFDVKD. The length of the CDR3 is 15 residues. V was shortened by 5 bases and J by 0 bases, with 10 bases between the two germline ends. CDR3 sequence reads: CATSAHGSSYNEQFF. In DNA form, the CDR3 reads TGTGCCACCAGTGCTCACGGGAGCTCCTACAATGAGCAGTTCTTC.

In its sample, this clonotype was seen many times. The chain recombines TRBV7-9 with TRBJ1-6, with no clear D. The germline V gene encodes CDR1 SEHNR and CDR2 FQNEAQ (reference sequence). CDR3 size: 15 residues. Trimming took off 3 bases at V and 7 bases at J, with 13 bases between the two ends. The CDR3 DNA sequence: TGTGCCAGCAGCTTCGGCGACTTCTCCAATTCACCCCTCCACTTT. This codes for CASSFGDFSNSPLHF.

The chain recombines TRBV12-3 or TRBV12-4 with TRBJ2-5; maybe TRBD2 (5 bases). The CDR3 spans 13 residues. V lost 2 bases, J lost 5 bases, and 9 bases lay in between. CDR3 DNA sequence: TGTGCCAGCAGTTTACGGCGGGCGGAGACCCAGTACTTC. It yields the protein CASSLRRAETQYF.

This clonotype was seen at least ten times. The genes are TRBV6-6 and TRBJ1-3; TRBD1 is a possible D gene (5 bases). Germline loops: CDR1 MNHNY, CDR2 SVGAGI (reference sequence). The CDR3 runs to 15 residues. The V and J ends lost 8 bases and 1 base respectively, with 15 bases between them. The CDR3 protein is CASRDSGVSGNTIYF. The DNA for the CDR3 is TGTGCCAGCCGGGACTCCGGGGTATCTGGAAACACCATATATTTT.

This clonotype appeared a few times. CDR3 coding DNA: TGTGCCATCAGTCCCCCGAGGGCATCGATCGATCAGCCCCAGCATTTT. Translation: CAISPPRASIDQPQHF. The chain carries TRBV10-3 and TRBJ1-5; no reliable D call. Per the germline V gene, CDR1 is ENHRY and CDR2 is SYGVKD. V was pared by 5 bases and J by 5 bases, with 19 bases between. This CDR3 contains 16 residues.

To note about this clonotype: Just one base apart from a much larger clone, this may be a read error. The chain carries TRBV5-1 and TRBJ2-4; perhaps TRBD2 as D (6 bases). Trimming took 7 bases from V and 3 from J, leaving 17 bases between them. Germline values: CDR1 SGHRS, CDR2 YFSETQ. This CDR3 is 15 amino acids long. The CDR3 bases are TGCGCCAGCTGCGCGGGGTCAAGGAGCAAAAACATTCAGTACTTC. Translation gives CASCAGSRSKNIQYF.

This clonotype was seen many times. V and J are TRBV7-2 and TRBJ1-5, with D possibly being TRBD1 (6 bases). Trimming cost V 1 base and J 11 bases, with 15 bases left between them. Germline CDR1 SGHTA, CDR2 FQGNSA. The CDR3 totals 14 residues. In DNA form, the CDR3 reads TGTGCCAGCAGCTTAGATAACTTACAGGGTTCCCAGCATTTT. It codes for CASSLDNLQGSQHF.

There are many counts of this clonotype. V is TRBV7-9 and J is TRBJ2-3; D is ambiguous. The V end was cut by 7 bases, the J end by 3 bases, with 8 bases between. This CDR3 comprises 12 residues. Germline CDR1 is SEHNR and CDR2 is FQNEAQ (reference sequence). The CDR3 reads CASTPLTDTQYF. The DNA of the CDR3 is TGTGCCAGCACCCCGTTGACAGATACGCAGTATTTT.

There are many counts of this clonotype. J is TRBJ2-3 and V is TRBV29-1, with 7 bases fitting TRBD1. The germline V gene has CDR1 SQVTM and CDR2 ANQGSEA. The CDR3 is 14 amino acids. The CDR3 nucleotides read TGCAGTACAATTGGGACAGCTAGCACAGATACGCAGTATTTT. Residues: CSTIGTASTDTQYF.

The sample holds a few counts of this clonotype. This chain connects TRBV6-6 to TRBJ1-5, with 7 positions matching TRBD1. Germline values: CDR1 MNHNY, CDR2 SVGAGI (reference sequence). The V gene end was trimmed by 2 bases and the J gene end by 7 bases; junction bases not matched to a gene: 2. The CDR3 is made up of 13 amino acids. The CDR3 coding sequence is TGTGCCAGCAGTTACACAGGGGAACAGCCCCAGCATTTT. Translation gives CASSYTGEQPQHF.

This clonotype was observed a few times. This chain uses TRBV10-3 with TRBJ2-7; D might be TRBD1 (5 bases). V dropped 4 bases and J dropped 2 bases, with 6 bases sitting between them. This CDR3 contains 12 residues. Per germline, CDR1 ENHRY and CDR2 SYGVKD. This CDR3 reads CAISADTYEQYF. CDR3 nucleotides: TGTGCCATCAGTGCGGACACCTACGAGCAGTACTTC.

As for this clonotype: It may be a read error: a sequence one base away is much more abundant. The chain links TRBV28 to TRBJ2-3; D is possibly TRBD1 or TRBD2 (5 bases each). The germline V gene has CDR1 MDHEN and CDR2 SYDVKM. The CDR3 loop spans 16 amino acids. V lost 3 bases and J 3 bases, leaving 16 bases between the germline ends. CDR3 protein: CASSFQGRWGTDTQYF. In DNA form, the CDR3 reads TGTGCCAGCAGTTTCCAGGGACGGTGGGGGACAGATACGCAGTATTTT.

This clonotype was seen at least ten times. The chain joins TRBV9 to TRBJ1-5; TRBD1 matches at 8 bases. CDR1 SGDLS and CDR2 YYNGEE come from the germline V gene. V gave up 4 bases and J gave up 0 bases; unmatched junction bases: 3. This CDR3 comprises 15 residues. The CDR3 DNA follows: TGTGCCAGCAGCCGAGGACAGGGTAGCAATCAGCCCCAGCATTTT. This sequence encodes CASSRGQGSNQPQHF.

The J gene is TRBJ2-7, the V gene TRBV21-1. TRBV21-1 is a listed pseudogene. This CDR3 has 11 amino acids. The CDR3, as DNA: TGTGCCAGCAGCAAAGCCTACGAGCAGTACTTC. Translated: CASSKAYEQYF.

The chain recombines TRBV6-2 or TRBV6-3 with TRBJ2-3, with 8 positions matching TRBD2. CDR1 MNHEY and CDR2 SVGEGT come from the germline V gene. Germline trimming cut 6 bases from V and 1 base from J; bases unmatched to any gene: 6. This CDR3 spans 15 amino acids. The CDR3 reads CASSGGAHGTDTQYF. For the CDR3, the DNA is TGTGCCAGCAGCGGGGGGGCCCATGGCACAGATACGCAGTATTTT.

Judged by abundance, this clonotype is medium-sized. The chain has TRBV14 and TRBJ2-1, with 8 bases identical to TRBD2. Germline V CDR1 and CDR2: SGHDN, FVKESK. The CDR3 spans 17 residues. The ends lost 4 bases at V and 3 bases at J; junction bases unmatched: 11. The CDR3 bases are TGTGCCAGCAGCCCCCCATACGGGAGGGCCGTCTACAATGAGCAGTTCTTC. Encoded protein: CASSPPYGRAVYNEQFF.

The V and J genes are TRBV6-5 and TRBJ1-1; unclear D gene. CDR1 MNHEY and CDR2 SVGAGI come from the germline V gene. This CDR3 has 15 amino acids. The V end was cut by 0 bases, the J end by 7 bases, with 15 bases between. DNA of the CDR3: TGTGCCAGCAGTTACTCGAAGTTTCTCCACAATGAAGCTTTCTTT. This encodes CASSYSKFLHNEAFF.

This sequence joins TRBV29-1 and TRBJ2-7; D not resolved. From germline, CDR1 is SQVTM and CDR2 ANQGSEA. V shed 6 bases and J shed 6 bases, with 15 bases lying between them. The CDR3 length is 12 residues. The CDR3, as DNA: TGCAGCGTCCGCGGCGGAGTCTCCGAGCAGTACTTC. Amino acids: CSVRGGVSEQYF.

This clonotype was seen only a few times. The CDR3 loop reads CSAGARLAGQHNEQFF. CDR3 nucleotides: TGCAGTGCTGGGGCCCGACTAGCGGGACAACACAATGAGCAGTTCTTC. The chain has TRBV20-1 and TRBJ2-1; 11 nucleotides align to TRBD2. The length of the CDR3 is 16 residues. The ends lost 5 bases at V and 5 bases at J; junction bases unmatched: 11. Germline V gives CDR1 DFQATT, CDR2 SNEGSKA (reference sequence).

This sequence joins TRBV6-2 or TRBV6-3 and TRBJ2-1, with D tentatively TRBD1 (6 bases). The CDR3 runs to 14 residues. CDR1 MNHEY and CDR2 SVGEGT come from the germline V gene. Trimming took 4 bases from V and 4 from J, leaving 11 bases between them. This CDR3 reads CASSFQGIYNEQFF. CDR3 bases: TGTGCCAGCAGTTTTCAGGGGATTTACAATGAGCAGTTCTTC.

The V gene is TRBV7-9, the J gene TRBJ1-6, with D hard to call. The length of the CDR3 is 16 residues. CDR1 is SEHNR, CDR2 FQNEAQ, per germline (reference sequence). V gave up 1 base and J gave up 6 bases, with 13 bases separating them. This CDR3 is CASSLGHTQFNSPLHF. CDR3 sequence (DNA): TGTGCCAGCAGCTTAGGCCATACACAGTTTAATTCACCCCTCCACTTT.

The CDR3 loop reads CAAGGNSYEQYF. CDR3 nucleotide sequence: TGCGCCGCCGGGGGGAATTCCTACGAGCAGTACTTC. The chain uses TRBV4-1 and TRBJ2-7, with 7 bases lining up with TRBD2. Trimming at V came to 11 bases and at J to 1 base, leaving 5 bases not matched to a gene. Germline loops: CDR1 MGHRA, CDR2 YSYEKL. The CDR3 contains 12 residues.

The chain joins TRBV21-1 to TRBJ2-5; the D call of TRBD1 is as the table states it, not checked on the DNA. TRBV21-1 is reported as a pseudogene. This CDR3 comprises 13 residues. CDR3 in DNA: TGTGCCAGCCCCCGAGGGGGGCGGGAGACCCAGTACTTC. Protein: CASPRGGRETQYF.

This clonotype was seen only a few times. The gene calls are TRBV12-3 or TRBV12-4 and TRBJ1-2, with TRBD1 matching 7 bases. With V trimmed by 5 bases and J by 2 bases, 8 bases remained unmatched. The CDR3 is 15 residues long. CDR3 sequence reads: CASSLRGQLNYGYTF. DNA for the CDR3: TGTGCCAGCAGTCTTAGGGGACAGCTAAACTATGGCTACACCTTC.